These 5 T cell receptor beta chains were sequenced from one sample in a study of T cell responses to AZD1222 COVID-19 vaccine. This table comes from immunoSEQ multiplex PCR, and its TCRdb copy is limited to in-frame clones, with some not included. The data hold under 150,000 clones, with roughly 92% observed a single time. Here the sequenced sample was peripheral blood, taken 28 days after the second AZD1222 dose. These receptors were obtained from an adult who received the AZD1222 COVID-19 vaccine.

CDR3: CASSHRYRESPLHF. The CDR3 DNA follows: TGTGCCAGCAGCCACCGATACAGGGAATCACCCCTCCACTTT. The rearrangement joins TRBV7-8 to TRBJ1-6, with D perhaps TRBD1 (6 bases). Trimming pared 5 bases from V and 10 bases from J, leaving 15 bases between. The CDR3 has 14 amino acids. Germline values: CDR1 SGHVS, CDR2 FQNEAQ.

CDR3 nucleotides: TGTGCCATCCGAGGGACAGAAGAGACCCAGTACTTC. Protein: CAIRGTEETQYF. This chain joins TRBV10-3 and TRBJ2-5; 7 bases agree with TRBD1. V lost 8 bases, J lost 3 bases, and 3 bases stayed unmatched. The CDR3 covers 12 residues. The V gene's germline CDR1 is ENHRY and CDR2 SYGVKD.

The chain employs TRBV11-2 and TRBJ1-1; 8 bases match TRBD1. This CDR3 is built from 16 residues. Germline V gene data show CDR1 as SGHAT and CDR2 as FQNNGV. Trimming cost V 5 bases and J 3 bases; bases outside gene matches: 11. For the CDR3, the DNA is TGTGCCAGCAGCCCAAGTCGCTCACAGGGGGACACTGAAGCTTTCTTT. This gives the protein CASSPSRSQGDTEAFF.

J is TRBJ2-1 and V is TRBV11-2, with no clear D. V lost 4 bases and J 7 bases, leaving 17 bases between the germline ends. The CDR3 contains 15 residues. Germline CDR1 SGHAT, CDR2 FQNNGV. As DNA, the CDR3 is TGTGCCAGCAGCTCCGCCCCTACACCCACAAATGAGCAGTTCTTC. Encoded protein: CASSSAPTPTNEQFF.

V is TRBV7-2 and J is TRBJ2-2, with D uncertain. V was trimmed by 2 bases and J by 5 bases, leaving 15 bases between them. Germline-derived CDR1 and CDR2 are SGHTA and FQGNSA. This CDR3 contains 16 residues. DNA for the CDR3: TGTGCCAGCAGCTTAAGTCAACACTCCCAGACCGGGGAGCTGTTTTTT. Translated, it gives CASSLSQHSQTGELFF.